This section outlines one T cell receptor (beta chain) sequence together with its context. No antigen is known for it. With the Oncomine TCR Beta short-read assay, DNA from cultured CD4+ T cells was sequenced. One entry per CDR3 protein, called by TCRdb with MiXCR from the PCR reads. The sample records more than 10,000 distinct CDR3 sequences, 50% being singletons. J was trimmed by 2 bases and V by 5 bases; bases with no gene match: 4. The CDR3 totals 15 residues. The germline gives CDR1 DFQATT, CDR2 SNEGSKA (reference sequence). The data stem from a study of vaccination and CD4 T cells after COVID-19. Whole-study context: Sampling post-COVID took place a median 101 days after diagnosis (range 35 to 161).

Treatment given: roughly nine-day PBMC culture with coronavirus spike peptide pools or control peptides (ViraFEST assay). This chain links TRBV20-1 with TRBJ2-3; 13 bases are a match to TRBD2. The sample taken for sequencing was CD4+ T cells from blood, cultured in vitro. The source is a human donor who had recovered from COVID-19. As DNA, the CDR3 is TGCAGTGCTGTTACTAGCGGGGGGGCCACAGATACGCAGTATTTT. Translation: CSAVTSGGATDTQYF.